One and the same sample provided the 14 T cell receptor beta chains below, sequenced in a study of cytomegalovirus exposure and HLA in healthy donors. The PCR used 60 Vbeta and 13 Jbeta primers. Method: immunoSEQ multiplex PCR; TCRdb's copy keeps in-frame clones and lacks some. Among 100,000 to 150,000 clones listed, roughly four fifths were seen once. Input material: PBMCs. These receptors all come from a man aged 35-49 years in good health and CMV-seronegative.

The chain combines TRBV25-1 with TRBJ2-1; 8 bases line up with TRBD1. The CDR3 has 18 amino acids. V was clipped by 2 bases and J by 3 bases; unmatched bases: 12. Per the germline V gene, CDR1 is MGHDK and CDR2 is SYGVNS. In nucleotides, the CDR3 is TGTGCCAGCAGTGAAGTGGACTCACGACAGGGGATCTACAATGAGCAGTTCTTC. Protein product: CASSEVDSRQGIYNEQFF.

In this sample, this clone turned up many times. Written as DNA, the CDR3 is TGTGCCAGTAGTATAGATTGGGCCCGCCATAACCCCTATGGCTACACCTTC. It is translated as CASSIDWARHNPYGYTF. The chain recombines TRBV19 with TRBJ1-2; D is unclear. CDR1 is LNHDA, CDR2 SQIVND, per germline (reference sequence). V gave up 0 bases and J gave up 4 bases, with 18 bases separating them. This CDR3 region has 17 residues.

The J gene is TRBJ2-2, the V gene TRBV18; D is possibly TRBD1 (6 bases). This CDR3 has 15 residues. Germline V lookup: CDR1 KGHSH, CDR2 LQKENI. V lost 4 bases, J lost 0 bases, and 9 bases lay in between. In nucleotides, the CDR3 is TGTGCCAGCTCACGACAGGAACCGAACACCGGGGAGCTGTTTTTT. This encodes CASSRQEPNTGELFF.

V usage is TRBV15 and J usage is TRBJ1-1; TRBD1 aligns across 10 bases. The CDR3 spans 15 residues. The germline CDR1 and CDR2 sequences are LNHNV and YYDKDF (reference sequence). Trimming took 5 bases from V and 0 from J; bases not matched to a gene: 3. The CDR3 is CATSQDRGMNTEAFF. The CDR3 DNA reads TGTGCCACCAGCCAGGACAGGGGGATGAACACTGAAGCTTTCTTT.

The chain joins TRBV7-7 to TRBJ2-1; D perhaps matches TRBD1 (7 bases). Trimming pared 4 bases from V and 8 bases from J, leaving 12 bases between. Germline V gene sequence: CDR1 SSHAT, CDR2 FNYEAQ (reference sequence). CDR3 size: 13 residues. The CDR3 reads CASSSARGDEQFF. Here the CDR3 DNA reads TGTGCCAGCAGCTCCGCCAGGGGGGATGAGCAGTTCTTC.

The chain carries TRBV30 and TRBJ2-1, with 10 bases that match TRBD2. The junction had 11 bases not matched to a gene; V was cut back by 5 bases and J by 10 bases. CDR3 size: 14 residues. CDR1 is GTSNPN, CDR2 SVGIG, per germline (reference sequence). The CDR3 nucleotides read TGTGCCTGGGCTGGACTAGCGGAGACGGGGGAGCAGTTCTTC. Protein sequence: CAWAGLAETGEQFF.

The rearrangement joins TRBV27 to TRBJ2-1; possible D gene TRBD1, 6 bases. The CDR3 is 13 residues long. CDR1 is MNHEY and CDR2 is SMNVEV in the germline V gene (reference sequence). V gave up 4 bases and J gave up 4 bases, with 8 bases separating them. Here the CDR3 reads CASSWGQYNEQFF. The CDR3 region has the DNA TGTGCCAGCAGTTGGGGGCAGTACAATGAGCAGTTCTTC.

Here the CDR3 DNA reads TGTGCCAGCAGTTACGGTTTCTCCTACGAGCAGTACTTC. This translates into CASSYGFSYEQYF. V is TRBV7-3 and J is TRBJ2-5; D gene unclear. Gene TRBJ2-7 matches the end of the DNA better, so the J call may be wrong. The CDR3 loop spans 13 amino acids. CDR1 is SGHTA, CDR2 FQGTGA, per germline.

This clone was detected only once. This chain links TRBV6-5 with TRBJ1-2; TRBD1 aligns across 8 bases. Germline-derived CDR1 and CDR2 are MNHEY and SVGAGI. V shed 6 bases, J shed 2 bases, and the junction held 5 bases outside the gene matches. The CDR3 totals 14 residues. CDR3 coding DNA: TGTGCCAGCAGGTTAGGACAGGGAAACTATGGCTACACCTTC. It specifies CASRLGQGNYGYTF.

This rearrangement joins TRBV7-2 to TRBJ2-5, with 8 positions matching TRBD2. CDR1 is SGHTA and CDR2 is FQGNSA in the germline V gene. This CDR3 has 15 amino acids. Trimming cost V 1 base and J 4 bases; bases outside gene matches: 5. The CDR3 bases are TGTGCCAGCAGCTTAGAGGTAGCGGGACGAGAGACCCAGTACTTC. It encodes CASSLEVAGRETQYF.

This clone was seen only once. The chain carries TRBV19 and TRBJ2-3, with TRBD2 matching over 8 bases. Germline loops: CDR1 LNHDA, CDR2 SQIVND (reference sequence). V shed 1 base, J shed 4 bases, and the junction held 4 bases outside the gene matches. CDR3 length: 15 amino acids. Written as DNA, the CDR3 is TGTGCCAGTAGTATAGGGGCGACTAGCGCAGATACGCAGTATTTT. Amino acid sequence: CASSIGATSADTQYF. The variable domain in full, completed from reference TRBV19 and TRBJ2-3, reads DGGITQSPKYLFRKEGQNVTLSCEQNLNHDAMYWYRQDPGQGLRLIYYSQIVNDFQKGDIAEGYSVSREKKESFPLTVTSAQKNPTAFYLCASSIGATSADTQYFGPGTRLTVL.

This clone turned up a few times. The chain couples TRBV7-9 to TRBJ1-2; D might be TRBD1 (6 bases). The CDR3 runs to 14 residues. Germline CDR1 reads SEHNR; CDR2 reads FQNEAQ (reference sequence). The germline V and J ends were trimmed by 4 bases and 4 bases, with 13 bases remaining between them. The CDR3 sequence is CASSSPGASYGYTF. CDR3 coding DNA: TGTGCCAGCAGCTCCCCAGGGGCGAGCTATGGCTACACCTTC. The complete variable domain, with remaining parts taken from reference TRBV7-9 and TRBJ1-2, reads DTGVSQNPRHKITKRGQNVTFRCDPISEHNRLYWYRQTLGQGPEFLTYFQNEAQLEKSRLLSDRFSAERPKGSFSTLEIQRTEQGDSAMYLCASSSPGASYGYTFGSGTRLTVV.

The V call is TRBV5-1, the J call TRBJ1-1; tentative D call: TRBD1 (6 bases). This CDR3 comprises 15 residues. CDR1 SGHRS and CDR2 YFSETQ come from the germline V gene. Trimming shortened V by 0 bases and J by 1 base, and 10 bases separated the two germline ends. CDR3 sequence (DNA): TGCGCCAGCAGCTTGGATCCAGGGGAGAACACTGAAGCTTTCTTT. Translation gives CASSLDPGENTEAFF.

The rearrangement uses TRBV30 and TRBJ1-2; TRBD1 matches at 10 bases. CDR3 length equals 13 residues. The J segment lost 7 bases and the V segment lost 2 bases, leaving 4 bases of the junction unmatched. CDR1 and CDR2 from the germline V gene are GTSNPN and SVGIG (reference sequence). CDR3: CAWSSGTGAGYTF. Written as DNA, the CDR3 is TGTGCCTGGAGTTCCGGGACAGGGGCTGGCTACACCTTC.